Shown below are 12 T cell receptor beta chains from a single sample sequenced in a study of blood T cell repertoires in COVID-19. The repertoire was sequenced with immunoSEQ multiplex PCR; TCRdb's copy has only in-frame clones and lacks some. The sample shows around 300,000 clones, around 88% of them seen only once. The material sequenced was peripheral blood. The receptors were sampled from a woman between 70 and 85 years old with COVID-19, enrolled during active disease.

The rearrangement links TRBV28 to TRBJ2-7, with 7 bases matching TRBD1. CDR3 length equals 13 residues. V shed 5 bases, J shed 2 bases, and the junction held 3 bases outside the gene matches. Per germline, CDR1 MDHEN and CDR2 SYDVKM. The CDR3 DNA reads TGTGCCAGCAGTACAGACAGGGCCTACGAGCAGTACTTC. Translating gives CASSTDRAYEQYF.

This rearrangement joins TRBV7-8 to TRBJ2-7; TRBD1 matches 8 bases. The CDR3 has 15 amino acids. The trim removed 2 bases at V and 4 bases at J, leaving 7 bases unmatched. The germline V gene has CDR1 SGHVS and CDR2 FQNEAQ. This CDR3 reads CASSLTTGASYEQYF. The CDR3 coding sequence is TGTGCCAGCAGCTTAACGACAGGGGCTTCGTACGAGCAGTACTTC.

The chain carries TRBV5-5 and TRBJ1-6; 8 bases line up with TRBD1. The V gene end was trimmed by 4 bases and the J gene end by 6 bases; junction bases not matched to a gene: 9. The V gene's germline CDR1 is SGHKS and CDR2 YYEKEE (reference sequence). The CDR3 extends over 16 amino acids. As DNA, the CDR3 is TGTGCCAGCAGCCCAGGGACAGGTGGAGTTAATTCACCCCTCCACTTT. The encoded protein is CASSPGTGGVNSPLHF.

This clone was detected a few times. The chain recombines TRBV29-1 with TRBJ1-1, with a possible D match to TRBD1 (5 bases). Germline V CDR1 and CDR2: SQVTM, ANQGSEA. The CDR3 is 13 residues long. V lost 3 bases and J lost 2, with 10 bases in between. CDR3: CSVDKGINTEAFF. In DNA form, the CDR3 reads TGCAGCGTTGATAAGGGGATTAACACTGAAGCTTTCTTT.

The rearrangement links TRBV12-3 or TRBV12-4 to TRBJ1-2, with D tentatively TRBD1 (5 bases). This CDR3 comprises 12 residues. V lost 9 bases to trimming and J lost 8 bases, with 16 bases between them. The CDR3 reads CARPSGHNGYTF. Written as DNA, the CDR3 is TGTGCCAGGCCGTCAGGGCACAACGGCTACACCTTC.

The genes are TRBV11-1 and TRBJ2-7, with 9 bases lining up with TRBD2. In germline, CDR1 is SGHAT, CDR2 FQDESV (reference sequence). This CDR3 spans 15 amino acids. Unmatched junction bases numbered 7, after V lost 4 bases and J lost 3 bases. For the CDR3, the DNA is TGTGCCAGCAGCTCCTACGAGCGGGGGGACTACGAGCAGTACTTC. Protein sequence: CASSSYERGDYEQYF. The full variable domain, with the rest looked up from reference TRBV11-1 and TRBJ2-7, is EAEVAQSPRYKITEKSQAVAFWCDPISGHATLYWYRQILGQGPELLVQFQDESVVDDSQLPKDRFSAERLKGVDSTLKIQPAELGDSAMYLCASSSYERGDYEQYFGPGTRLTVT.

The CDR3 sequence: CASSGRGGTSNTGELFF. CDR3 nucleotide sequence: TGTGCCAGCAGCGGCCGTGGTGGGACATCGAACACCGGGGAGCTGTTTTTT. The rearrangement uses TRBV5-4 and TRBJ2-2, with a weak D call TRBD1 (6 bases). The CDR3 extends over 17 amino acids. The V gene lost 4 bases and the J gene lost 0 bases, with 16 bases spanning the gap. In germline, CDR1 is SGHNT, CDR2 YYREEE (reference sequence).

The V call is TRBV5-1, the J call TRBJ2-7; 8 bases agree with TRBD1. Germline V lookup: CDR1 SGHRS, CDR2 YFSETQ. This CDR3 contains 17 residues. J lost 0 bases, V lost 1 base, and 9 bases had no gene match. The CDR3 spells CASSLSPDRDFSYEQYF. CDR3 sequence (DNA): TGCGCCAGCAGCTTGTCTCCGGACAGGGACTTCTCCTACGAGCAGTACTTC.

This clone was counted a few times. The V call is TRBV2, the J call TRBJ2-7; the D gene is possibly TRBD2 (5 bases). This CDR3 spans 14 amino acids. Germline V CDR1 and CDR2: SNHLY, FYNNEI. V was cut by 2 bases and J by 7 bases, with 15 bases left in between. The CDR3 region has the DNA TGTGCCAGCAGTGAAATGCGGGCATCCGAAGAGCAGTACTTC. Residues: CASSEMRASEEQYF.

J is TRBJ1-1 and V is TRBV7-2; perhaps TRBD1 as D (6 bases). This CDR3 spans 15 amino acids. Germline loops: CDR1 SGHTA, CDR2 FQGNSA. V lost 5 bases, J lost 0 bases, and 13 bases lay in between. CDR3 region: CASSITGFMNTEAFF. For the CDR3, the DNA is TGTGCCAGCAGCATTACAGGGTTCATGAACACTGAAGCTTTCTTT. Full variable domain (remainder filled in from reference TRBV7-2 and TRBJ1-1): GAGVSQSPSNKVTEKGKDVELRCDPISGHTALYWYRQSLGQGLEFLIYFQGNSAPDKSGLPSDRFSAERTGGSVSTLTIQRTQQEDSAVYLCASSITGFMNTEAFFGQGTRLTVV.

This chain links TRBV5-1 with TRBJ1-3; 7 bases are a match to TRBD1. There are 15 residues in the CDR3. After removal of 3 bases from V and 4 bases from J, the junction contained 7 bases not matched to a gene. The germline V gene encodes CDR1 SGHRS and CDR2 YFSETQ. In DNA form, the CDR3 reads TGCGCCAGCAGCTCGGCGCAGGGACAGGGAAACACCATATATTTT. This translates into CASSSAQGQGNTIYF.

The rearrangement joins TRBV10-3 to TRBJ2-3; 9 bases agree with TRBD2. CDR1 and CDR2 from the germline V gene are ENHRY and SYGVKD. This CDR3 is built from 18 residues. Losses at the gene ends were 6 bases for V and 3 bases for J; bases not matched to a gene: 16. The CDR3 nucleotides read TGTGCCATCAGGGCCCCTAGCGGGGCGGCATCCAGGACAGATACGCAGTATTTT. Translation gives CAIRAPSGAASRTDTQYF.